Listed below are T cell receptor beta chains from one sample, sequenced in a study of blood T cell repertoires in COVID-19. Generated by immunoSEQ multiplex PCR, the TCRdb table keeps only in-frame clones and is missing some. Among 440,000 or so clones listed, around 89% were seen once. The sequencing input was peripheral blood. The receptors shown here come from a woman aged 40 to 50 with COVID-19, enrolled during active disease. Both conserved end residues are part of each CDR3. The order of the fields is CDR3 protein, V gene, J gene, D gene. A D gene is named only where the DNA matches it firmly.

cdr3_aa: CSASLLAGRYNEQFF
v_call: TRBV20-1
j_call: TRBJ2-1
d_call: TRBD2

cdr3_aa: CASSPYSLNRGRSGNTIYF
v_call: TRBV27
j_call: TRBJ1-3
d_call: TRBD1

cdr3_aa: CASSFGGRGTEAFF
v_call: TRBV7-7
j_call: TRBJ1-1
d_call: -

cdr3_aa: CASSLGDYGYTF
v_call: TRBV6-5
j_call: TRBJ1-2
d_call: -

cdr3_aa: CASSQDGEKLFF
v_call: TRBV28
j_call: TRBJ1-4
d_call: -

cdr3_aa: CSVDRGRGPDTQYF
v_call: TRBV29-1
j_call: TRBJ2-3
d_call: TRBD1

cdr3_aa: CASSPGLRNEKLFF
v_call: TRBV4-3
j_call: TRBJ1-4
d_call: -

cdr3_aa: CASSSNYQGWGTEAFF
v_call: TRBV28
j_call: TRBJ1-1
d_call: -

cdr3_aa: CASSHGRGTGRTGELFF
v_call: TRBV5-4
j_call: TRBJ2-2
d_call: TRBD1

cdr3_aa: CASSLVIGNQPQHF
v_call: TRBV5-5
j_call: TRBJ1-5
d_call: -

cdr3_aa: CASSKGGSSYNSPLHF
v_call: TRBV5-1
j_call: TRBJ1-6
d_call: -

cdr3_aa: CASSLVWGQAQHF
v_call: TRBV12-3/TRBV12-4
j_call: TRBJ1-5
d_call: -

cdr3_aa: CASSPSQETQYF
v_call: TRBV18
j_call: TRBJ2-5
d_call: -

cdr3_aa: CASSQDQGGGDLFYEQYF
v_call: TRBV4-1
j_call: TRBJ2-7
d_call: -

cdr3_aa: CATRLAGYEQYF
v_call: TRBV15
j_call: TRBJ2-7
d_call: -

cdr3_aa: CASSPGQGVSNEKLFF
v_call: TRBV19
j_call: TRBJ1-4
d_call: TRBD1

cdr3_aa: CASSLSTDNSPLHF
v_call: TRBV13
j_call: TRBJ1-6
d_call: -

cdr3_aa: CATAVGGTEAFF
v_call: TRBV15
j_call: TRBJ1-1
d_call: -

cdr3_aa: CAWSVHEGEAGNTIYF
v_call: TRBV30
j_call: TRBJ1-3
d_call: -

cdr3_aa: CASSLRGHPSYEQYF
v_call: TRBV7-3
j_call: TRBJ2-7
d_call: -

cdr3_aa: CAISEVGGAVNEKLFF
v_call: TRBV10-3
j_call: TRBJ1-4
d_call: -

cdr3_aa: CASSPRFGQGTNYGYTF
v_call: TRBV7-2
j_call: TRBJ1-2
d_call: TRBD1

cdr3_aa: CASSLFGTGQETQYF
v_call: TRBV28
j_call: TRBJ2-5
d_call: TRBD1

cdr3_aa: CASMYRAANTEAFF
v_call: TRBV5-5
j_call: TRBJ1-1
d_call: -

cdr3_aa: CASRGRVSEAFF
v_call: TRBV28
j_call: TRBJ1-1
d_call: -

cdr3_aa: CASSGTGEYEKLFF
v_call: TRBV19
j_call: TRBJ1-4
d_call: TRBD1

cdr3_aa: CASSLGQTAGELFF
v_call: TRBV28
j_call: TRBJ2-2
d_call: -

cdr3_aa: CAWSEGGTVGNTIYF
v_call: TRBV30
j_call: TRBJ1-3
d_call: -

cdr3_aa: CASSLVGGLENQYF
v_call: TRBV7-2
j_call: TRBJ2-5
d_call: -

cdr3_aa: CASSLNAAAQETQYF
v_call: TRBV7-9
j_call: TRBJ2-5
d_call: -

cdr3_aa: CASSVVGTGKAFF
v_call: TRBV9
j_call: TRBJ1-1
d_call: TRBD1

cdr3_aa: CATSAPVSNQPQHF
v_call: TRBV24-1
j_call: TRBJ1-5
d_call: -

cdr3_aa: CAISESGLAGNTQYF
v_call: TRBV10-3
j_call: TRBJ2-3
d_call: TRBD2

cdr3_aa: CASSYSTVLQRSNQPQHF
v_call: TRBV6-2/TRBV6-3
j_call: TRBJ1-5
d_call: -

cdr3_aa: CASSFDSPNEKLFF
v_call: TRBV7-9
j_call: TRBJ1-4
d_call: -

cdr3_aa: CASSGPGGNYGYTF
v_call: TRBV5-4
j_call: TRBJ1-2
d_call: -

cdr3_aa: CAWSTGTGNTEAFF
v_call: TRBV30
j_call: TRBJ1-1
d_call: TRBD1

cdr3_aa: CASSVGGMNTEAFF
v_call: TRBV25-1
j_call: TRBJ1-1
d_call: TRBD1

cdr3_aa: CASSTGGSNTDTQYF
v_call: TRBV7-3
j_call: TRBJ2-3
d_call: TRBD2

cdr3_aa: CASSSDTANTGELFF
v_call: TRBV5-1
j_call: TRBJ2-2
d_call: -

cdr3_aa: CASARGGASYNSPLHF
v_call: TRBV25-1
j_call: TRBJ1-6
d_call: -

cdr3_aa: CASSLELAGYGELFF
v_call: TRBV5-4
j_call: TRBJ2-2
d_call: TRBD2

cdr3_aa: CASSLLTVSSGTEAFF
v_call: TRBV7-2
j_call: TRBJ1-1
d_call: -

cdr3_aa: CSARGTEAFF
v_call: TRBV20-1
j_call: TRBJ1-1
d_call: -

cdr3_aa: CASSYEVGSLRPLHF
v_call: TRBV6-5
j_call: TRBJ1-6
d_call: -

cdr3_aa: CASSFTLGANSPLHF
v_call: TRBV7-9
j_call: TRBJ1-6
d_call: -

cdr3_aa: CASNRKTGASGYTF
v_call: TRBV28
j_call: TRBJ1-2
d_call: TRBD1

cdr3_aa: CASSLDGQVSPEAFF
v_call: TRBV7-9
j_call: TRBJ1-1
d_call: -